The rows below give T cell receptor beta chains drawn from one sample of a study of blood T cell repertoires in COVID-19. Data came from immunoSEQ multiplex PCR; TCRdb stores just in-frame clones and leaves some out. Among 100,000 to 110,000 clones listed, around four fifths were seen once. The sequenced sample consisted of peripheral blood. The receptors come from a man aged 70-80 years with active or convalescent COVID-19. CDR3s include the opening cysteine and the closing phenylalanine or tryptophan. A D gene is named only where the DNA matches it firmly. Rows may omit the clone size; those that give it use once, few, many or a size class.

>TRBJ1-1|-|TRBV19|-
CASRIQGGDTEAFF
TGTGCCAGTAGAATACAGGGCGGGGACACTGAAGCTTTCTTT
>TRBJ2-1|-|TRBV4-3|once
CASSQDPGAPSSYNEQFF
TGCGCCAGCAGCCAAGACCCAGGGGCCCCATCCTCCTACAATGAGCAGTTCTTC
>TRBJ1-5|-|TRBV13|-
CASSLSPLSSNQPQHF
TGTGCCAGCAGCTTATCACCACTTAGTAGCAATCAGCCCCAGCATTTT
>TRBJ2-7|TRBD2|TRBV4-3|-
CASSQDRASGTLEQYF
TGCGCCAGCAGCCAAGATCGGGCTAGCGGGACTCTCGAGCAGTACTTC
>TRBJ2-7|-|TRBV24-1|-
CATSDLEDYEQYF
TGTGCCACCAGTGATTTAGAGGACTACGAGCAGTACTTC
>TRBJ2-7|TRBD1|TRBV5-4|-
CASSGGQAYEQYF
TGTGCCAGCAGCGGGGGACAGGCCTACGAGCAGTACTTC
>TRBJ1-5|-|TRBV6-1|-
CASSEGQVNQPQHF
TGTGCCAGCAGTGAAGGACAGGTGAATCAGCCCCAGCATTTT
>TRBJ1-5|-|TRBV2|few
CASSGRLSNQPQHF
TGTGCCAGCAGTGGGAGGCTTAGCAATCAGCCCCAGCATTTT
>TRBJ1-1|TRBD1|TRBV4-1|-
CASSQWQTGSFSGEAFF
TGCGCCAGCAGCCAATGGCAGACAGGGTCTTTCAGTGGAGAAGCTTTCTTT
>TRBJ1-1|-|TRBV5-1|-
CASSLEPGTEAFF
TGCGCCAGCAGCTTGGAGCCAGGGACTGAAGCTTTCTTT
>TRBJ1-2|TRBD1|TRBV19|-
CASSSGTGIFYGYTF
TGTGCCAGTAGTTCCGGGACAGGGATTTTCTATGGCTACACCTTC
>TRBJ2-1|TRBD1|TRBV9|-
CASSRGQGTYNEQFF
TGTGCCAGCAGCCGCGGACAGGGGACCTACAATGAGCAGTTCTTC
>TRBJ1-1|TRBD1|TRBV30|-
CAWSPQGVNTEAFF
TGTGCCTGGAGTCCACAGGGGGTGAACACTGAAGCTTTCTTT
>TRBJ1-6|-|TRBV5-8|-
CASSLEGGRNSPLHF
TGTGCCAGCAGCTTGGAAGGAGGGCGGAATTCACCCCTCCACTTT
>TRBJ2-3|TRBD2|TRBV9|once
CASSALAGGPGTQYF
TGTGCCAGCAGCGCCCTAGCGGGAGGGCCCGGTACGCAGTATTTT
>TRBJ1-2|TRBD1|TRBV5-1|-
CASSLRPGQPGGYTF
TGCGCCAGCAGCTTGAGACCGGGACAGCCGGGAGGCTACACCTTC
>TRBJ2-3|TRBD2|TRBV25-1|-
CASSDPGLAGGTDTQYF
TGTGCCAGCAGTGACCCAGGACTAGCGGGGGGGACAGATACGCAGTATTTT
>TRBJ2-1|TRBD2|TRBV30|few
CAWRAGTSGRTHEQFF
TGTGCCTGGAGAGCTGGGACTAGCGGGAGAACCCATGAGCAGTTCTTC
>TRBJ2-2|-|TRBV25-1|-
CASRSDRVGELFF
TGTGCCAGCAGATCCGACCGGGTAGGGGAGCTGTTTTTT
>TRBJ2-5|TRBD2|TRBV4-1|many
CASSQTSGRGSEETQYF
TGCGCCAGCAGCCAAACTAGCGGGCGAGGCTCAGAAGAGACCCAGTACTTC
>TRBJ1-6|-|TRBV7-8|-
CASNPQRAGISPLHF
TGTGCCAGCAATCCGCAGAGGGCCGGAATATCACCCCTCCACTTT
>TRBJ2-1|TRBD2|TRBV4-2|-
CASSHSGTRSYNEQFF
TGTGCCAGCAGCCACAGCGGGACCCGCTCCTACAATGAGCAGTTCTTC
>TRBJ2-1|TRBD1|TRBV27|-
CASSKTGSYNEQFF
TGTGCCAGCAGTAAGACAGGGTCCTACAATGAGCAGTTCTTC
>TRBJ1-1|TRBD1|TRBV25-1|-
CASSAFGGQGFPEAFF
TGTGCCAGCAGTGCCTTTGGGGGACAGGGGTTCCCTGAAGCTTTCTTT
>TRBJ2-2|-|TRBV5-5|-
CASSFAGARISGELFF
TGTGCCAGCAGCTTCGCGGGGGCCCGGATCTCCGGGGAGCTGTTTTTT
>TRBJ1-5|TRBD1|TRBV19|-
CASRDRGNSNQPQHF
TGTGCCAGTAGGGACAGGGGTAATAGCAATCAGCCCCAGCATTTT
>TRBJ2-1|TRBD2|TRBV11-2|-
CASSLEGRLAGVAHYNEQFF
TGTGCCAGCAGCTTAGAAGGTCGGTTAGCGGGAGTCGCCCATTACAATGAGCAGTTCTTC
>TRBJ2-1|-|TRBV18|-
CASSPQVAGTYNEQFF
TGTGCCAGCTCACCACAGGTGGCAGGGACCTACAATGAGCAGTTCTTC
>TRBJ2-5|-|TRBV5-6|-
CASSFRGGLRETQYF
TGTGCCAGCAGCTTCAGGGGTGGGCTACGGGAGACCCAGTACTTC
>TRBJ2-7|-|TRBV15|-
CATSRDGGYEQYF
TGTGCCACCAGCAGAGATGGCGGCTACGAGCAGTACTTC
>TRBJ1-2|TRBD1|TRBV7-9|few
CASSPWDRSWCTF
TGTGCCAGCAGCCCTTGGGACAGGTCTTGGTGCACCTTC
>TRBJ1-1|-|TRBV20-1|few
CSASSLLEINTEAFF
TGCAGTGCTAGTTCTTTACTCGAAATTAACACTGAAGCTTTCTTT
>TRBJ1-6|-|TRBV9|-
CASSLDIVSPLHF
TGTGCCAGCAGCTTGGACATTGTTTCACCCCTCCACTTT
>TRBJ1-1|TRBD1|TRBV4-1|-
CASSQRIGPGTGSTEAFF
TGCGCCAGCAGCCAGCGCATAGGCCCCGGGACAGGGTCTACTGAAGCTTTCTTT
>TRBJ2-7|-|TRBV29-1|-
CSVVVTGYEQYF
TGCAGCGTTGTTGTGACAGGCTACGAGCAGTACTTC
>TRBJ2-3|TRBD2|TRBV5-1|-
CASSKTSGVTDTQYF
TGCGCCAGCAGCAAGACTAGCGGGGTCACAGATACGCAGTATTTT
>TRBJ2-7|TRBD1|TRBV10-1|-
CASRRDRGRNEQYF
TGCGCCAGCAGGAGGGACAGGGGTCGAAACGAGCAGTACTTC
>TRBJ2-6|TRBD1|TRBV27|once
CASSLLGQGAAGANVLTF
TGTGCCAGCAGTTTATTAGGACAGGGGGCGGCTGGGGCCAACGTCCTGACTTTC
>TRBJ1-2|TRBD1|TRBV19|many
CASTAGGTYGYTF
TGTGCCAGTACCGCAGGGGGGACGTATGGCTACACCTTC
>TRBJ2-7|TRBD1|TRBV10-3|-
CAISDPGQGYEQYF
TGTGCCATCAGTGACCCGGGACAGGGATACGAGCAGTACTTC
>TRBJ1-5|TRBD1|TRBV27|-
CASSPRGSNQPQHF
TGTGCCAGCAGTCCCAGGGGGAGCAATCAGCCCCAGCATTTT
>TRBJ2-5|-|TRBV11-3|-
CASSLDTGGWETQYF
TGTGCCAGCAGCTTAGATACGGGGGGCTGGGAGACCCAGTACTTC
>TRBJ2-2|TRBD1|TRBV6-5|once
CASRRDSNTGELFF
TGTGCCAGCAGAAGGGACAGCAACACCGGGGAGCTGTTTTTT
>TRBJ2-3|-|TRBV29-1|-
CSVGPPPGYTDTQYF
TGCAGCGTGGGCCCCCCCCCGGGTTACACAGATACGCAGTATTTT
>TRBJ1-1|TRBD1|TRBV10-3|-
CAISEDRGAEAFF
TGTGCCATCAGTGAGGACAGGGGTGCTGAAGCTTTCTTT
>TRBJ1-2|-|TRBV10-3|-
CAISEGSGYTF
TGTGCCATCAGTGAAGGGAGCGGCTACACCTTC
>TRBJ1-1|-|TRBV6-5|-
CASSSWAEEAFF
TGTGCCAGCAGTTCTTGGGCAGAAGAAGCTTTCTTT
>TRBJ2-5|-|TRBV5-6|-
CASSFWGSETQYF
TGTGCCAGCAGCTTCTGGGGCTCTGAGACCCAGTACTTC
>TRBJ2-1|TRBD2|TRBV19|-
CASSSWGGSSYNEQFF
TGTGCCAGTAGTAGTTGGGGGGGAAGCTCCTACAATGAGCAGTTCTTC
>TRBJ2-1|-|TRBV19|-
CASNGGPYNEQFF
TGTGCCAGTAATGGGGGCCCCTACAATGAGCAGTTCTTC
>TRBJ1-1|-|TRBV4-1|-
CASSQGAGVMNTEAFF
TGCGCCAGCAGCCAAGGGGCAGGGGTCATGAACACTGAAGCTTTCTTT
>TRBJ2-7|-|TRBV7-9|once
CASSPNRDSREQYF
TGTGCCAGCAGCCCAAACAGGGATTCACGAGAGCAGTACTTC
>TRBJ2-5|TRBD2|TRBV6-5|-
CASQLAGAQETQYF
TGTGCCAGCCAACTAGCGGGCGCCCAAGAGACCCAGTACTTC
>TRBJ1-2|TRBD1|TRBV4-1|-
CASSQTRDREGGYTF
TGCGCCAGCAGCCAAACTAGGGACAGGGAGGGAGGCTACACCTTC